This TCR beta chain was captured by sequencing in a study of blood T cell repertoires in COVID-19. Study-level information: COVID-19 samples from acute and convalescent phases originated in the United States, Italy and Spain. PBMCs, B-cell-depleted T cells, or T cells were the source of the cDNA or gDNA that made up the material.

In the source study's methods: Amplified reference gene primers provided the basis for estimating nucleated cell counts. The data were produced by immunoSEQ multiplex PCR, yet TCRdb's version contains in-frame clones alone and is incomplete. The V and J calls and the clone size are those of that table, but D and trimming were determined from the DNA. The sample yields approximately 84,000 clones, 90% seen once. After removal of 1 base from V and 3 bases from J, the junction contained 5 bases not matched to a gene. The CDR3 loop spans 17 amino acids. Looked up from germline, CDR1 is SGHTA and CDR2 is FQGNSA.

Sequenced input: peripheral blood. This TCR derives from a human donor with active COVID-19. The donor label of this sample is uncertain. The rearrangement uses TRBV7-2 and TRBJ2-1; 11 nucleotides align to TRBD2. The CDR3 sequence is CASSLVGSGGVYNEQFF. The CDR3 DNA reads TGTGCCAGCAGCTTAGTGGGTAGCGGGGGGGTCTACAATGAGCAGTTCTTC.